This is a list of T cell receptor beta chains from one sample in a study of shared clonotypes between healthy human individuals. Data came from immunoSEQ multiplex PCR; TCRdb stores just in-frame clones and leaves some out. This sample yields approximately 590,000 clones, of which 95% to 96% are seen a single time; 0.11% belongs to the top ten. Sequencing was done on a sample of naive CD8+ T cells sorted from blood. All receptors come from a woman in her 30s in good health. Both conserved end residues are part of each CDR3. Fields, in order: CDR3 length, D gene, clone size, J gene, V gene, CDR3 DNA, CDR3 protein. D genes are given only for firm matches. Rows may omit the clone size; those that give it use once, few, many or a size class.

>21|TRBD1|once|TRBJ1-4|TRBV28
TGTGCCAGCAGTTTAGGGGTCAGGAGGACAGGGTCCCCTCTGGCTAATGAAAAACTGTTTTTT
CASSLGVRRTGSPLANEKLFF
>12|NA|NA|TRBJ1-1|TRBV5-4
TGTGCCAGCAGCTTGGGAATGAACGAAGCTTTCTTT
CASSLGMNEAFF
>15|NA|NA|TRBJ1-2|TRBV23-1
TGCGCCAGCGTCATTGAGGGTAGAGGGAACTATGGCTACACCTTC
CASVIEGRGNYGYTF
>14|TRBD1|NA|TRBJ2-3|TRBV28
TGTGCCAGCAGTGTGACAGGGAACACAGATACGCAGTATTTT
CASSVTGNTDTQYF
>12|NA|NA|TRBJ2-5|TRBV19
TGTGCCAGTGCGGAGGGGCGGGAGACCCAGTACTTC
CASAEGRETQYF
>15|TRBD1|NA|TRBJ2-7|TRBV2
TGTGCCAGCACCCTCCGGGACAGGGTCTCCAACGAGCAGTACTTC
CASTLRDRVSNEQYF
>14|NA|NA|TRBJ2-2|TRBV7-9
TGTGCCAGCAGCTTAGCTATCGCCACCGGGGAGCTGTTTTTT
CASSLAIATGELFF
>15|TRBD1|NA|TRBJ1-1|TRBV28
TGTGCCAGCAGCATTATAAGGGACAGGAACACTGAAGCTTTCTTT
CASSIIRDRNTEAFF
>15|NA|NA|TRBJ2-3|TRBV28
TGTGCCAGCACGATGGGGCTGAGGGGCACAGATACGCAGTATTTT
CASTMGLRGTDTQYF
>15|NA|NA|TRBJ2-3|TRBV6-1
TGTGCCAGCAGTGAAGCCCCGGGAGTGCCAGATACGCAGTATTTT
CASSEAPGVPDTQYF
>14|NA|NA|TRBJ2-7|TRBV7-9
TGTGCCAGCAGTCTAGCCCGCGGGGCCTACGAGCAGTACTTC
CASSLARGAYEQYF
>17|NA|NA|TRBJ2-5|TRBV13
TGTGCCAGCAGCTTAAGGGGACATAGGGGGTGGAGGGAGACCCAGTACTTC
CASSLRGHRGWRETQYF
>14|TRBD2|NA|TRBJ2-3|TRBV2
TGTGCCAGCCTACTAGCGGGAGGGCCAGATACGCAGTATTTT
CASLLAGGPDTQYF
>14|TRBD2|NA|TRBJ2-5|TRBV29-1
TGCAGCGTTGCAGGGACTAGCGGGAGAGAGACCCAGTACTTC
CSVAGTSGRETQYF
>15|TRBD2|NA|TRBJ2-1|TRBV6-5
TGTGCCAGCAGTTACTCGACTAGCGGGAGTGAGGAGCAGTTCTTC
CASSYSTSGSEEQFF
>15|NA|NA|TRBJ1-1|TRBV6-5
TGTGCCAGCAGTTACTCTGGGGGGGGTCACACTGAAGCTTTCTTT
CASSYSGGGHTEAFF
>13|NA|NA|TRBJ2-7|TRBV28
TGTGCCAGCAGTTTCGGTCAGAGGTACGAGCAGTACTTC
CASSFGQRYEQYF
>11|NA|NA|TRBJ2-1|TRBV28
TGTGCCAGCAGTTTCTCGACTGAGCAGTTCTTC
CASSFSTEQFF
>17|NA|NA|TRBJ2-7|TRBV28
TGTGCCAGCAGTTTATCGTGGGGGACAACGGATTCCTACGAGCAGTACTTC
CASSLSWGTTDSYEQYF
>13|NA|NA|TRBJ2-5|TRBV27
TGTGCCAGCAGTTTCGGGGACCAAGAGACCCAGTACTTC
CASSFGDQETQYF
>19|NA|NA|TRBJ2-3|TRBV28
TGTGCCAGCAGTTTTTTCGGAGGGGGGAGCGGAGGAGGAGGGGATACGCAGTATTTT
CASSFFGGGSGGGGDTQYF
>17|TRBD2|NA|TRBJ2-1|TRBV27
TGTGCCAGCAGTTTAATTCCCGGGACTAGCGGGAGTGGTGAGCAGTTCTTC
CASSLIPGTSGSGEQFF
>16|NA|NA|TRBJ1-5|TRBV27
TGTGCCAGCAGTTTATCAGGTCAAGGGGGCAATCAGCCCCAGCATTTT
CASSLSGQGGNQPQHF
>14|NA|NA|TRBJ2-5|TRBV25-1
TGTGCCAGCAGTGGGGACATTTCAGGCGAGACCCAGTACTTC
CASSGDISGETQYF
>12|TRBD1|NA|TRBJ2-3|TRBV9
TGTGCCAGCACACAGGGGACAGATACGCAGTATTTT
CASTQGTDTQYF
>14|NA|NA|TRBJ1-4|TRBV28
TGTGCCAGCAGGCGACAGGCTATCGGTGAAAAACTGTTTTTT
CASRRQAIGEKLFF